What follows describes a single TCR beta chain. Its antigen specificity is not known. Base qualities are missing; no much larger clone stands one base away. The data derive from a study of cytomegalovirus exposure and HLA in healthy donors (dated by TCRdb to 2017 to 2019). Notes on the research overall: An earlier analysis of several hundred of the donors reported about 300 Gb of sequence data and 95 million to 140 million unique TCR beta sequences obtained from 180 million or so T cells. An early release covering just under 650 HLA-typed donors comprised approximately 290 gigabases of sequencing data and around 86 million unique TCR sequences. Of the approximately 370 genotyped donors, 80% to 90% were placed in the genetic ancestry cluster associated with self-reported Caucasian donors. The aim of the study was to test whether cataloging public T cell receptors could identify signatures of past pathogen exposure. Using immunosequencing, the study profiled T cell repertoires from 500 to 800 subjects and related those repertoires to cytomegalovirus serostatus. Along with the roughly 610-subject first cohort, a separate validation cohort of over 90 different subjects was used. The study combined high-throughput TCR immunosequencing, statistical association of individual TCRs with disease status, and machine learning to predict cytomegalovirus infection status. A later analysis re-examined previously published TCR beta repertoires from roughly 650 donors and added high-resolution HLA genotyping to investigate patterns of TCR occurrence. Rather than using new phenotypic data, the later analysis identified candidate immune exposures from TCR beta sequences and from how often those sequences occurred across donors. An earlier analysis of a few hundred of the donors applied high-throughput TCR beta sequencing to assess whether each TCR beta V gene segment acted as functional or pseudogenic. Alongside the repertoire data, information on donor age, sex, ethnicity and CMV serostatus was compiled. A later genetic analysis used genome-wide SNP genotypes for 398 of the 666 donors, treating that subset as a discovery cohort. Every discovery cohort repertoire had been produced on one sequencing platform. Both class I and class II loci were covered by HLA typing, at four-digit resolution. Typing coverage differed by locus: A, B, C, DRB1 and DQB1 were typed in roughly 620-640 donors, DQA1 in 500 to 550, DPA1 in 600 to 610, and DPB1 in approximately 450. Roughly five DR-DQ haplotypes were handled as single units for association and clustering because linkage in the cohort was strong. Among under 450 genotyped donors of the cohort, an average of about 240,000 unique TCR beta nucleotide sequences were sequenced per donor, roughly 20% of them non-productive. The research as a whole found: Specific HLA alleles were associated with over 15,000 TCR beta sequences at a false discovery rate of 0.05 in a later analysis. Three of the identified cytomegalovirus-associated TCR beta chains were confirmed in vitro to be specific for cytomegalovirus antigens. Some IMGT-functional V segments, including TRBV6-2 and TRBV6-3, could not be distinguished by the 87-base-pair reads and were therefore excluded. In a later analysis, HLA-associated TCR beta chains showed more clonal expansion and lower generation probabilities than non-associated chains that were equally common. Assigning TCR associations to individual alleles was difficult when HLA alleles, especially DR and DQ, strongly co-occurred. While some public TCRs were present in many individuals, most TCR sequences turned up only very rarely across donors. The cohort was sequenced for TCR beta chains only, and without alpha or paired-chain data the features that could be detected were limited. A later genetic analysis reported fewer N-insertions in productive TCRs among donors in an Asian-associated ancestry cluster than the roughly 700-donor mean. In an earlier analysis of approximately 590 of the donors, most TCR beta V segments appeared in productive rearrangements about 87% or about 30% of the time, broadly matching IMGT annotations. Presence/absence analyses assumed roughly uniform sequencing depth across donors, an assumption that may not hold. Because HLA typing was unavailable for some donors at each locus, only the typed subset was used in association tests. Approximately 16 rarely observed V segments, including chromosome 9 orphons, were excluded from the earlier analysis of some 590 of the donors because counts were too low. The study gave a list of 150 to 200 TCR beta chains associated with cytomegalovirus. Linkage disequilibrium might explain the correlated functional status among segregating V segments, but an unknown experimental factor could not be ruled out. The authors suggested that the approach could potentially be extended to other disease states and immunological phenotypes. The classifier was reported to diagnose cytomegalovirus status with high specificity and sensitivity in both the original and validation cohorts. A later analysis found that TCR association rates varied across HLA loci, with DRB1 alleles showing the most associated TCRs and HLA-C alleles the fewest. Most CMV-associated TCR beta chains appeared to be HLA-restricted in a later analysis, and the HLA associations seemed to be driven largely by CMV exposure. V-gene and J-gene trimming of TCR beta chains was associated with a missense DCLRE1C variant in a later genetic analysis, and the association was replicated in an independent cohort. A further reported finding was that TCR beta sequences accurately predicted the HLA-A and HLA-B alleles for most subjects in the first cohort. A cluster of highly shared sequence variants was judged likely to be a technical artifact of the sequencing pipeline. The only immune exposure information available for the cohort was CMV serostatus. In a later analysis, several top co-occurrence clusters were reported to appear linked to parvovirus B19, influenza, CMV and Epstein-Barr virus.

The cohort consisted of hundreds of healthy bone marrow donors. All cohort members were sampled while nominally healthy, although unrecorded immune exposures were likely present. The donor was CMV seronegative and belonged to the group of over 350 seronegative cohort members. Every donor gave a peripheral blood sample, and the peripheral blood mononuclear cells from that sample were used for TCR beta sequencing. The Qiagen DNeasy Blood Extraction Kit was used to extract genomic DNA from the blood cell samples. Library preparation was by the immunoSEQ multiplex PCR assay. For the multiplex PCR, a mixture combining 60 forward primers for TCR Vbeta segments and 13 reverse primers for TCR Jbeta segments was used. A multiplex PCR assay on genomic DNA amplified the CDR3 region of rearranged TCR beta genes. On the Illumina HiSeq System, the amplified TCR beta libraries were sequenced as 87-base-pair reads. Regarding the original processing steps: In a later analysis, tens of millions of unique TCR beta chains were counted across the approximately 640 repertoires, and around 10 million of these chains were shared by at least two donors. Raw reads were error-corrected and collapsed into unique sequences by a nearest-neighbor algorithm in which closely related sequences were merged to remove PCR and sequencing errors. Alignment of CDR3 sequences to IMGT reference sequences was used to assign V, D and J gene segments. For a sequence to be retained, at least a six-nucleotide match to both a V gene segment and a J gene segment was required. A rearrangement counted as productive if the CDR3 had no stop codons and remained in frame with V and J, and every other rearrangement counted as non-productive. CDR3 was defined according to IMGT convention as the region running from the second conserved V-encoded cysteine to the conserved J-encoded phenylalanine. In an earlier analysis of more than 550 of the donors, sequences lacking an unambiguous match to a single V gene segment were excluded. In an earlier analysis of approximately 500 of the donors, a V segment was called functional when productive rearrangements were above 56.7%, and segregating when the standard deviation between donors exceeded 5%. To diagnose cytomegalovirus status from the catalog of TCR beta chain sequences, a statistical classification framework was built. A later analysis assigned V and J genes by comparing TCR nucleotide sequences with IMGT/GENE-DB human TR gene sequences. In a later analysis, CDR3 sequences and most-parsimonious VDJ recombination scenarios were assigned using the TCRdist pipeline. In a later analysis, each TCR beta chain was defined by its CDR3 amino acid sequence together with its V-gene family, and reads lacking a unique V-gene family were excluded. A later analysis removed roughly 590 highly shared, low-generation-probability nucleotide sequences to deal with suspected cross-contamination and a sequencing artifact. For each public chain, a later analysis derived a clonal expansion index from normalized ranks of inferred template counts within each repertoire. In a later analysis, generation probabilities were computed using a VDJ recombination model fitted to out-of-frame rearrangements, and the results were checked against IGoR. In a later analysis, hypergeometric tests were used to score TCR-TCR, TCR-HLA and TCR-CMV co-occurrence, with a repertoire-size bias correction applied to TCR pairs. To estimate false discovery rates, a later analysis permuted the HLA or CMV assignments 20 times. In a later analysis, co-occurring TCRs were grouped using DBSCAN, with TCRdist sequence similarity added in when clustering inside HLA-allele-positive subsets. Repertoires with fewer than 30,000 or more than 120,000 public chains, plus five repertoires with anomalous nucleotide sharing, were excluded from co-occurrence clustering. As stored in TCRdb, this immuneACCESS dataset retains in-frame rearrangements with V and J assigned. A fraction of the clones does not appear; measured against another copy, unresolved V genes explain less than half of the discrepancy, and the remainder lacks a known reason. V, J and clone size are taken as reported in that table, and D and trimming were inferred from the DNA itself. The sample profile shows some 150,000 clones; almost 80% of them were found once. Over 0.95% of the sample lies in the top ten.

Trimming removed 4 bases from V and 1 base from J, leaving 16 bases between the germline ends. Based on the germline V gene, the CDR1 and CDR2 sequences are MGHDK and SYGVNS. Including cysteine and phenylalanine, the CDR3 has 16 amino acids. Only the CDR3 DNA is retained, 48 bases long and in frame from the first base. The chain uses TRBV25-1 and TRBJ1-1; matching of 6 bases hints at TRBD1 as the D gene. This receptor was taken from a woman aged 50 to 60 in good health and CMV-seronegative. The source material was PBMCs. The CDR3 reads as follows: CASSVRGGRKNTEAFF. In nucleotide form, the sequence is TGTGCCAGCAGTGTCCGCGGGGGCAGAAAGAACACTGAAGCTTTCTTT. Joined to the reference TRBV25-1 and TRBJ1-1 proteins, this CDR3 gives the full variable domain: EADIYQTPRYLVIGTGKKITLECSQTMGHDKMYWYQQDPGMELHLIHYSYGVNSTEKGDLSSESTVSRIRTEHFPLTLESARPSHTSQYLCASSVRGGRKNTEAFFGQGTRLTVV.